One and the same sample provided the 6 T cell receptor beta chains below, sequenced in a study of blood T cell repertoires in COVID-19. The table came from immunoSEQ multiplex PCR; TCRdb's copy has only in-frame clones and leaves some out. Here the sample spans around 150,000 clones, 70% to 85% being singletons. Input material: peripheral blood. Receptor source: a human donor in a cohort sampled during active COVID-19.

The chain joins TRBV3-1 (or the pseudogene TRBV3-2) to TRBJ2-7; 10 bases line up with TRBD2. CDR3 length equals 15 residues. Trimming cost V 4 bases and J 6 bases; bases outside gene matches: 9. Germline assignment: CDR1 LGHDT and CDR2 YNNKEL (reference sequence). Here the CDR3 reads CASSPLVAGGSEQYF. In DNA form, the CDR3 reads TGTGCCAGCAGCCCCTTGGTAGCGGGGGGAAGCGAGCAGTACTTC.

This chain joins TRBV6-5 and TRBJ1-6; no definite D call. The germline CDR1 and CDR2 sequences are MNHEY and SVGAGI. This CDR3 comprises 13 residues. The V gene lost 6 bases and the J gene lost 8 bases, with 11 bases spanning the gap. The CDR3 protein is CASRPQSYSPLHF. The CDR3 DNA reads TGTGCCAGCAGGCCACAGTCCTATTCACCCCTCCACTTT.

This chain links TRBV2 with TRBJ1-2; 8 nucleotides line up with TRBD1. In germline, CDR1 is SNHLY, CDR2 FYNNEI. With 6 bases clipped from V and 4 bases from J, the junction kept 7 bases outside the gene matches. CDR3 size: 14 residues. The CDR3 DNA reads as TGTGCCAGCAGGAGGGGGACAGGAGGCTATGGCTACACCTTC. Its protein product is CASRRGTGGYGYTF.

V gene TRBV7-9 combines with J gene TRBJ1-2; the D gene is possibly TRBD1 (5 bases). CDR1 and CDR2 (germline): SEHNR, FQNEAQ (reference sequence). This CDR3 comprises 15 residues. The ends were cut back, 1 base at V and 3 bases at J, with 12 bases in the middle. This chain's CDR3 is CASSLDQGWHYGYTF. The CDR3 nucleotides are TGTGCCAGCAGCTTAGACCAGGGTTGGCACTATGGCTACACCTTC.

The genes are TRBV7-2 and TRBJ2-3; D possibly corresponds to TRBD1 (6 bases). V lost 4 bases to trimming and J lost 4 bases, with 18 bases between them. The CDR3 covers 16 residues. Germline loops: CDR1 SGHTA, CDR2 FQGNSA. CDR3: CASSSSRGGRADTQYF. The CDR3 DNA sequence: TGTGCCAGCAGCTCCTCCCGAGGGGGACGGGCAGATACGCAGTATTTT.

This clone was counted only a few times. CDR3 nucleotide sequence: TGTGCCAGCAGTGACAGCGGGGGGGCAGATACGCAGTATTTT. This codes for CASSDSGGADTQYF. This rearrangement joins TRBV6-4 to TRBJ2-3; 10 bases are shared with TRBD2. There are 14 residues in the CDR3. Germline trimming cut 2 bases from V and 4 bases from J; bases unmatched to any gene: 0. Germline V gene data show CDR1 as MRHNA and CDR2 as SNTAGT.